This T cell receptor (beta chain) was sequenced for a study of control samples from healthy donors and cancer patients. TCRdb's copy holds only in-frame clones and misses some; the assay was immunoSEQ multiplex PCR. The sample contains roughly 41,000 clones, about 94% of which appear only once. V was pared by 4 bases and J by 2 bases, with 11 bases between. From germline, CDR1 is SGDLS and CDR2 YYNGEE. This CDR3 contains 14 residues. This sequence originates from a man between 60 and 75 years old in good health. Sequenced sample: blood. The chain combines TRBV9 with TRBJ2-3, with D possibly TRBD1 on 6 matching bases. This CDR3 reads CASSMGHSTDTQYF. As DNA, the CDR3 is TGTGCCAGCAGCATGGGACATTCCACAGATACGCAGTATTTT. Combining the CDR3 with reference TRBV9 and TRBJ2-3 gives the whole variable domain DSGVTQTPKHLITATGQRVTLRCSPRSGDLSVYWYQQSLDQGLQFLIQYYNGEERAKGNILERFSAQQFPDLHSELNLSSLELGDSALYFCASSMGHSTDTQYFGPGTRLTVL.